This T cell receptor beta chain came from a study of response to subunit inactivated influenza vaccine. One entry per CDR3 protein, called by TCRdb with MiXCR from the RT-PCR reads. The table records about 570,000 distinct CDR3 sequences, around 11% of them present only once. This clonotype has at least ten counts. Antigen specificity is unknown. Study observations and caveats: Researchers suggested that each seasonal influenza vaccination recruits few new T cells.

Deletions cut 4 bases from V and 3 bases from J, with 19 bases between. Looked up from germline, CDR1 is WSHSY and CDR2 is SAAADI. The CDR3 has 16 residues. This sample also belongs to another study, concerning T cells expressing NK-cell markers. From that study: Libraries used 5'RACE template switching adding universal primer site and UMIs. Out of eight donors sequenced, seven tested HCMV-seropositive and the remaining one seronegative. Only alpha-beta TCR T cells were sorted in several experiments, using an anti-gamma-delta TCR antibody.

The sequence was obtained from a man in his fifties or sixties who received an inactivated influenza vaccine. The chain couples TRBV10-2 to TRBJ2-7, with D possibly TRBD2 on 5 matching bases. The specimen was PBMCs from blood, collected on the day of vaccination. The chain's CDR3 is CASSGVSDGKFYEQYF. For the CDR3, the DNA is TGCGCCAGCAGTGGAGTTTCGGACGGGAAGTTCTACGAGCAGTACTTC.